This T cell receptor (beta chain) was documented in a study of human T cells and chemical hapten exposure (dated by TCRdb to the early 2020s). For context, the study as a whole: For sensitization, 2% DPC in acetone was applied to a 2 cm by 2 cm area of upper inner arm skin. Most of the patients in the cohort were female, and the cohort covered alopecia areata with under or over 50% scalp involvement, alopecia totalis and alopecia universalis. Libraries were pooled for sequencing, and per-sample TCR yields varied mainly because of small differences in library volumes within the pool. Patch testing on the upper back used Finn chambers containing 0.01% DPC, with scoring done after 6 days according to International Contact Dermatitis Research Group standards. Peripheral blood TCR repertoire changes were tracked in vivo in alopecia patients during primary and secondary sensitization to the hapten diphenylcyclopropenone (DPC). Weekly therapeutic DPC doses were additionally applied to the scalp of patients throughout the approximately 24-week study period. Patient blood was sampled pre-sensitization (week 0) and at 2, 6 and about 24 weeks after DPC sensitization. Blood for TCR sequencing was provided by twenty-nine alopecia patients at one to four time points (pre-sensitization, 2, 6 and 24 weeks). General conclusions and limits of the study: After repeated subsampling, the strength of the expansion versus patch-test correlation and the threshold at which it became significant changed. No change with DPC sensitization was found in the number of TCRs above 1 in 1000 frequency, and no evidence of global repertoire structure alterations was found. A positive correlation was found between the number of PT1 expanded TCRs and patch test score, with significance reached at thresholds 8, 16 and 32 but not 4. Alopecia, a presumed autoimmune disease, was present in all patients, so the immune response of the patients might differ from that of healthy individuals. Compared with pre-sensitization or healthy control sets, expanded TCRs formed significantly more large CDR3 similarity clusters, which is consistent with antigen-driven responses.

Compared with germline, V lacks 6 bases and J lacks 2 bases; bases without a gene match: 18. Spanning cysteine to phenylalanine, the CDR3 consists of 20 amino acids. Only the CDR3 region is kept as DNA, spanning 60 bases read in frame from base 1. The germline V gene supplies CDR1 MNHEY and CDR2 SVGAGI. Many counts were recorded for this clonotype. No antigen is known for it. Per-base qualities were not stored, and no clone one base away is much larger. Library preparation used RACE. Sequencing used a NextSeq 500. Library preparation attached unique molecular identifiers to individual cDNA molecules for quantitative, reproducible TCR counting. For every blood RNA sample, sequencing covered both the TCR alpha and TCR beta chains. As for the original processing: A median of about 87,000 TCRs per sample was observed, with a range of 23,224 to 690,600. V, J and CDR3 annotation of the TCR reads was carried out using the Decombinator software suite. Every sample was subsampled to the same number of TCRs (28,000) for the PS versus PT1 abundance plots. TCRs were defined as expanded if absent before sensitization and observed at least eight times at the 2-week time point. TCRdb took the public reads, trimmed them with fastp at Q25, ran MiXCR for clone calling and kept in-frame beta chains. Entries are consolidated by CDR3 protein sequence, retaining the most common genes and DNA. The V and J calls reflect TCRdb's pipeline rather than the authors' work. This sample comprises 87,000 or so distinct CDR3 sequences, roughly 8.8% of them detected only once. Clones ranked in the top ten supply around 3.6% of the sample.

Per the publication, the time point label means: pre-sensitization, week 0. The meaning of the sample's treatment or condition label: therapeutic diphenylcyclopropenone sensitization with weekly scalp DPC. Blood at each patch-test visit was drawn before the patch test was applied. Patients were eligible if aged 18 to 70, diagnosed with alopecia and judged suitable for DPC therapy, and pregnant patients were excluded. Unfractionated whole blood was collected in Tempus Blood RNA tubes, and total RNA was extracted from that blood. The rearranged chain carries TRBV6-5 and TRBJ2-1; 11 bases in between match TRBD2. The sequenced sample was whole blood, obtained in connection with sensitization to the hapten diphenylcyclopropenone (DPC). This sequence originates from a woman in her forties with alopecia areata. Some clones in this sample may be carry-over from other donors' samples. In nucleotides, the sequence is TGTGCCAGCAGCGTATCCAGCTTAGCGGGGGGGCTGGTCGCCTACAATGAGCAGTTCTTC. This sequence encodes CASSVSSLAGGLVAYNEQFF.